The rows below give T cell receptor beta chains drawn from one sample of a study of control samples from healthy donors and cancer patients. Clones were sequenced by immunoSEQ multiplex PCR, and TCRdb holds only the in-frame ones, with some missing. In the table there are a few hundred thousand clones, more than 80% of which are singletons. The sequencing sample was made of PBMCs. All receptors come from a man aged 40-49 years with head and neck cancer. Both conserved end residues are part of each CDR3. D genes are given only for firm matches. Size is omitted from some rows. Given values are once, few, many or a class for expanded clones.

d_gene	j_gene	abundance	v_gene	CDR3nt	CDR3aa
TRBD2	TRBJ2-1	.	TRBV11-2	TGTGCCAGCAGCTCTCGACTAGCGGGATACTACAATGAGCAGTTCTTC	CASSSRLAGYYNEQFF
TRBD2	TRBJ2-3	.	TRBV10-3	TGTGCCATCAGTGAGGGGCTAGCGGGGGGGCGAGGCACAGATACGCAGTATTTT	CAISEGLAGGRGTDTQYF
.	TRBJ1-5	.	TRBV27	TGTGCCAGCAGTTTCCGGGTCGGCCAGCCCCAGCATTTT	CASSFRVGQPQHF
.	TRBJ2-7	.	TRBV15	TGTGCCACCAGCAGACCGAGTGGGCAGGGAGTCTACGAGCAGTACTTC	CATSRPSGQGVYEQYF
.	TRBJ2-3	few	TRBV12-3/TRBV12-4	TGTGCCAGCAGTTTAGGGGGAGATACGCAGTATTTT	CASSLGGDTQYF
TRBD1	TRBJ1-1	.	TRBV7-2	TGTGCCAGCAGCGTAGACAGGGGGCAAGTAGCTTTCTTT	CASSVDRGQVAFF
.	TRBJ2-6	once	TRBV28	TGTGCCAGCACCCCTTCTGGGGCCAACGTCCTGACTTTC	CASTPSGANVLTF
TRBD1	TRBJ1-1	.	TRBV11-2	TGTGCCAGCAGCTTCCAGGGGGGCACTGAAGCTTTCTTT	CASSFQGGTEAFF
TRBD1	TRBJ1-3	.	TRBV28	TGTGCCAGCAGTTTTGAACAGGGGGCTGGAAACACCATATATTTT	CASSFEQGAGNTIYF
.	TRBJ2-6	.	TRBV7-2	TGTGCCAGCACGCCGGGATCTGGGGCCAACGTCCTGACTTTC	CASTPGSGANVLTF
TRBD1	TRBJ1-1	.	TRBV19	TGTGCCAGTAGTGAGGGACAGGGTGGCGCTGAAGCTTTCTTT	CASSEGQGGAEAFF
TRBD2	TRBJ2-3	.	TRBV6-2/TRBV6-3	TGTGCCAGCAGTTACGAGCGGGGGGGCGGCACAGATACGCAGTATTTT	CASSYERGGGTDTQYF
TRBD2	TRBJ2-2	.	TRBV5-1	TGCGCCAGCAGTTTTACTCGGACTAGCGACACCGGGGAGCTGTTTTTT	CASSFTRTSDTGELFF
TRBD2	TRBJ2-1	.	TRBV11-3	TGTGCCAGCAGCAAAACTAGCGGGCTCCTCTCCTACAATGAGCAGTTCTTC	CASSKTSGLLSYNEQFF
TRBD1	TRBJ2-3	.	TRBV4-1	TGCGCCAGCAGCCAACCGACAGGGGGCATGACAGATACGCAGTATTTT	CASSQPTGGMTDTQYF
.	TRBJ1-1	.	TRBV5-4	TGTGCCAGCAGCTTCCCCGCGGCCATGAACACTGAAGCTTTCTTT	CASSFPAAMNTEAFF
.	TRBJ2-7	.	TRBV6-5	TGTGCCAGCAGAGGAGTGGACGAGCAGTACTTC	CASRGVDEQYF
.	TRBJ2-2	.	TRBV9	TGTGCCAGCAAGTCTGATGGACTCTTGAACACCGGGGAGCTGTTTTTT	CASKSDGLLNTGELFF
TRBD1	TRBJ1-3	.	TRBV4-1	TGCGCCAGCAGCCAGGGTTTTTTGGACAGGGGTGGAAACACCATATATTTT	CASSQGFLDRGGNTIYF
.	TRBJ2-2	.	TRBV27	TGTGCCAGCAGTTTGGTAGTGAACACCGGGGAGCTGTTTTTT	CASSLVVNTGELFF